This T cell receptor (beta chain) is drawn from a study of response to subunit inactivated influenza vaccine. Germline V gives CDR1 MNHEY, CDR2 SVGAGI. Unmatched junction bases numbered 0, after V lost 0 bases and J lost 6 bases. The CDR3 is 13 residues long. Ten or more counts support this clonotype. Using its own MiXCR run on the RT-PCR reads, TCRdb lists one record per CDR3 protein. The data contain under 950,000 distinct CDR3 sequences, less than 25% of them singletons. This TCR derives from a man aged 50-60 years who received an inactivated influenza vaccine. This chain uses TRBV6-5 with TRBJ2-3, with 7 positions matching TRBD2. This specimen consisted of PBMCs from blood, obtained 4 to 6 days after vaccination. The CDR3 sequence is CASSYSGGDTQYF. The CDR3 region has the DNA TGTGCCAGCAGTTACTCGGGGGGGGATACGCAGTATTTT.